The TCR beta chain under discussion was sequenced for a study of cytomegalovirus exposure and HLA in healthy donors. This clone was counted only a few times. Germline CDR1 SNHLY, CDR2 FYNNEI. This CDR3 has 15 amino acids. The V and J ends lost 6 bases and 9 bases, in that order; junction bases with no gene match: 7. Use of 60 Vbeta and 13 Jbeta primers characterized the PCR. Repertoires were generated with immunoSEQ multiplex PCR, while TCRdb's copy carries only in-frame clones and drops some. The sample comprises fewer than 200,000 clones, more than 85% of which are singletons, and roughly 0.24% rests with the top ten.

The sequenced sample was PBMCs. This chain connects TRBV2 to TRBJ2-1, with TRBD2 identical over 14 bases. The origin of this receptor is a girl younger than two in good health and CMV-seronegative. CDR3 sequence (DNA): TGTGCCAGCAGCGGGACTAGCGGGAGTTCGGGTGAGCAGTTCTTC. Amino acid sequence: CASSGTSGSSGEQFF. The complete variable domain, with remaining parts taken from reference TRBV2 and TRBJ2-1, reads EPEVTQTPSHQVTQMGQEVILRCVPISNHLYFYWYRQILGQKVEFLVSFYNNEISEKSEIFDDQFSVERPDGSNFTLKIRSTKLEDSAMYFCASSGTSGSSGEQFFGPGTRLTVL.